A single sample gave rise to the 15 T cell receptor beta chains below, sequenced in a study of blood T cells in healthy people across ages. Primed by a sample-barcoded 5' primer and a J-beta primer mix, a second PCR proceeded for about 6 to 12 cycles. TCRdb reprocessed the 5' RACE reads via MiXCR and lists one record per CDR3 protein. The sample lists approximately 1.5 million distinct CDR3 sequences, roughly two fifths seen once, with 4% in the top ten. Sequencing was carried out using blood. The receptors were gathered from a woman under 30 in good health.

This CDR3 reads CATRSSPITDTQYF. The CDR3 region has the DNA TGTGCCACCCGATCTAGCCCTATCACAGATACGCAGTATTTT. This chain joins TRBV6-5 and TRBJ2-3, with D maybe TRBD2 (5 bases). V dropped 10 bases and J dropped 2 bases, with 16 bases sitting between them. CDR1 is MNHEY and CDR2 is SVGAGI in the germline V gene. The CDR3 extends over 14 amino acids.

The chain recombines TRBV9 with TRBJ2-1, with D perhaps assigned TRBD1 or TRBD2 (5 bases each). This CDR3 contains 14 residues. Germline V CDR1 and CDR2: SGDLS, YYNGEE. V was trimmed by 1 base and J by 11 bases, leaving 16 bases between them. The CDR3 here is CASSVQSRGRKQFF. The CDR3 DNA follows: TGTGCCAGCAGCGTACAATCTAGGGGACGCAAGCAGTTCTTC. Together with reference TRBV9 and TRBJ2-1, the CDR3 gives the full variable domain: DSGVTQTPKHLITATGQRVTLRCSPRSGDLSVYWYQQSLDQGLQFLIQYYNGEERAKGNILERFSAQQFPDLHSELNLSSLELGDSALYFCASSVQSRGRKQFFGPGTRLTVL.

J is TRBJ2-7 and V is TRBV7-8; unclear D gene. The germline gives CDR1 SGHVS, CDR2 FQNEAQ. The V end lost 3 bases, the J end lost 7 bases, and 22 bases lay between the germline ends. This CDR3 has 16 amino acids. CDR3 DNA: TGTGCCAGCAGCTTTTCACTTAACGAGTTAAAAAATGAGCAGTACTTC. This sequence encodes CASSFSLNELKNEQYF.

The chain has TRBV20-1 and TRBJ1-1, with TRBD1 matching over 8 bases. V lost 3 bases and J lost 6; bases outside the gene matches: 6. The V gene's germline CDR1 is DFQATT and CDR2 SNEGSKA (reference sequence). CDR3 length: 13 amino acids. CDR3 in DNA: TGCAGTGCTAGGCAGGGGGCTAAAGCTGAAGCTTTCTTT. Protein sequence: CSARQGAKAEAFF.

This clonotype was seen only a few times. J is TRBJ2-3 and V is TRBV7-9; 7 bases align to TRBD1. The V gene end was trimmed by 4 bases and the J gene end by 4 bases; junction bases not matched to a gene: 5. The CDR3 extends over 14 amino acids. Germline-derived CDR1 and CDR2 are SEHNR and FQNEAQ (reference sequence). CDR3: CASSSTGDPDTQYF. DNA of the CDR3: TGTGCCAGCAGCTCTACAGGGGATCCAGATACGCAGTATTTT.

The table lists this clonotype with many counts. The gene calls are TRBV29-1 and TRBJ2-1; D is perhaps TRBD1 (7 bases). V was clipped by 4 bases and J by 12 bases, with 13 bases between them. The CDR3 totals 11 residues. Germline CDR1 SQVTM, CDR2 ANQGSEA. The CDR3 DNA follows: TGCAGCGTTGTGACAGGGAGGTTGCAGTTCTTC. This gives the protein CSVVTGRLQFF.

The V and J genes are TRBV4-2 and TRBJ1-5; no firm D call. The CDR3 extends over 14 amino acids. The germline V gene encodes CDR1 LGHNA and CDR2 YNFKEQ. With 5 bases removed from V and 0 bases from J, the gap between germline ends came to 8 bases. The CDR3 bases are TGTGCCAGCAGCTATGAATATAGCAATCAGCCCCAGCATTTT. Residues: CASSYEYSNQPQHF.

The genes are TRBV20-1 and TRBJ2-1, with 12 bases that match TRBD1. Germline V lookup: CDR1 DFQATT, CDR2 SNEGSKA (reference sequence). The CDR3 consists of 18 residues. With 4 bases clipped from V and 0 bases from J, the junction kept 10 bases outside the gene matches. The CDR3 DNA reads TGCAGTGCTACAGTCCCGGGACAGGGGGCAAGCTCCTACAATGAGCAGTTCTTC. Protein: CSATVPGQGASSYNEQFF.

The V gene is TRBV5-6, the J gene TRBJ1-5; D ambiguous. V was shortened by 5 bases and J by 4 bases, with 10 bases between the two germline ends. CDR1 is SGHDT, CDR2 YYEEEE, per germline. This CDR3 contains 13 residues. CDR3 region: CASSNGRNQPQHF. For the CDR3, the DNA is TGTGCCAGCAGTAATGGACGGAATCAGCCCCAGCATTTT.

The chain links TRBV6-2 or TRBV6-3 to TRBJ2-5, with 11 positions matching TRBD1. Matching the DNA end better, TRBJ2-7 makes the J call doubtful. Germline values: CDR1 MNHEY, CDR2 SVGEGT. The CDR3 totals 17 residues. The CDR3 bases are TGTGCCAGCGTCCGGGACAGGGGGAAGAAAGGGGCTTACGAGCAGTACTTC. It translates to CASVRDRGKKGAYEQYF.

The sample holds one count of this clonotype. V is TRBV29-1 and J is TRBJ2-5; tentatively, D is TRBD1 (5 bases). Germline V gives CDR1 SQVTM, CDR2 ANQGSEA. The CDR3 consists of 11 residues. The V end was cut by 7 bases, the J end by 11 bases, with 17 bases between. CDR3 sequence: CSGDWGNEQYF. In DNA form, the CDR3 reads TGCAGCGGTGATTGGGGCAATGAGCAGTACTTC.

This clonotype was detected a few times. A junction boundary mismatches the germline segment, possibly from a read error. The chain joins TRBV12-3 or TRBV12-4 to TRBJ2-1, with a weak D call TRBD2 (5 bases). CDR3 length equals 14 residues. The chain's CDR3 is CASSVALAGNEQFF. CDR3 coding DNA: TGTGCCAGCAGTGTAGCGTTGGCAGGTAATGAGCAGTTCTTC.

This clonotype turned up a few times. This chain connects TRBV4-1 to TRBJ1-1; TRBD1 is a possible D gene (5 bases). V was cut by 0 bases and J by 2 bases, with 22 bases left in between. Germline loops: CDR1 MGHRA, CDR2 YSYEKL. The CDR3 is made up of 19 amino acids. CDR3 amino acids: CASSQEGMDTLSSNTEAFF. DNA of the CDR3: TGCGCCAGCAGCCAAGAGGGTATGGACACTCTGTCATCAAACACTGAAGCTTTCTTT.

This clonotype has only a few counts. J is TRBJ2-3 and V is TRBV7-9; 7 nucleotides align to TRBD2. CDR1 and CDR2 from the germline V gene are SEHNR and FQNEAQ (reference sequence). This CDR3 contains 15 residues. With 4 bases clipped from V and 2 bases from J, the junction kept 6 bases outside the gene matches. Here the CDR3 DNA reads TGTGCCAGCAGCTCCCGGACTAGTTTCACAGATACGCAGTATTTT. This gives the protein CASSSRTSFTDTQYF. The variable domain in full, with the rest retrieved from reference TRBV7-9 and TRBJ2-3, is DTGVSQNPRHKITKRGQNVTFRCDPISEHNRLYWYRQTLGQGPEFLTYFQNEAQLEKSRLLSDRFSAERPKGSFSTLEIQRTEQGDSAMYLCASSSRTSFTDTQYFGPGTRLTVL.

This clonotype was counted at least ten times. V is TRBV10-3 and J is TRBJ2-1; D gene uncertain. CDR1 is ENHRY, CDR2 SYGVKD, per germline. This CDR3 contains 12 residues. The V end lost 1 base, the J end lost 5 bases, and 3 bases lay between the germline ends. The CDR3 DNA sequence: TGTGCCATCAGTGAGTATAACAATGAGCAGTTCTTC. Translation gives CAISEYNNEQFF.